This T cell receptor (beta chain) appears in the sequencing data of a study of regulatory T cells. The PCR used 52 TRBV and 13 TRBJ primers. Some clones are missing from TCRdb's copy, which holds only in-frame ones; the method was immunoSEQ multiplex PCR. Altogether 15,000 to 20,000 clones are present, roughly 90% being singletons, with the ten largest covering about 32%. Germline assignment: CDR1 MNHEY and CDR2 SMNVEV (reference sequence). The V end was cut by 6 bases, the J end by 6 bases, with 8 bases between. The CDR3 runs to 12 residues. This clone has a single count. The sample comprised CD8+ T cells sorted from blood. This TCR was sampled from a person aged 18 to 35 with CD3G deficiency. This chain joins TRBV27 and TRBJ2-2; D is possibly TRBD2 (6 bases). The CDR3 DNA follows: TGTGCCAGCAGAACGGGGGCCGGGGAGCTGTTTTTT. It is translated as CASRTGAGELFF.